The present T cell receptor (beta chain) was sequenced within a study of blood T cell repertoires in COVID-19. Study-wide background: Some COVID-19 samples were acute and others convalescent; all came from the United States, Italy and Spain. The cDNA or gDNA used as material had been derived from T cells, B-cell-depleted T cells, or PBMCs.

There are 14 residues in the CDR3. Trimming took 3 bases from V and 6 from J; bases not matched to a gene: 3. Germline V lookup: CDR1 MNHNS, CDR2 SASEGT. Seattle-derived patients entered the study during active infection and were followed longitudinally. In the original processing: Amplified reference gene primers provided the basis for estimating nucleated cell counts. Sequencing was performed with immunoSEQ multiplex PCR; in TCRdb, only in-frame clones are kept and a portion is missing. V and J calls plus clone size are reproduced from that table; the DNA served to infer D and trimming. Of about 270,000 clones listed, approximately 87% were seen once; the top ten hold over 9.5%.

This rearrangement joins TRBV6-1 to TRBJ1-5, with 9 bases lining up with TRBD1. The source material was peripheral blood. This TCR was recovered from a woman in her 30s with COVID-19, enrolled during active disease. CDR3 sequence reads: CASSEGQGVQPQHF. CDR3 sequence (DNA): TGTGCCAGCAGTGAGGGACAGGGAGTTCAGCCCCAGCATTTT.